This TCR beta chain is from a study of blood T cell repertoires in COVID-19. In the study overall: Spain, Italy and the United States supplied samples that represented acute and convalescent COVID-19. PBMCs, B-cell-depleted T cells, or T cells provided the cDNA or gDNA that made up the material.

The authors' processing: Counts of nucleated cells, estimated from reference gene primer amplification, were obtained. Clones were read by immunoSEQ multiplex PCR, and TCRdb kept only the in-frame ones, dropping some. V, J and clone size were drawn from that table, and D and trimming were deduced from the DNA. The sample has about 200,000 clones, over 75% seen once. Looked up from germline, CDR1 is SGHAT and CDR2 is FQNNGV. V gave up 5 bases and J gave up 6 bases, with 10 bases separating them. The CDR3 is made up of 12 amino acids. What was sequenced was peripheral blood. The sequence came from a woman aged 40-49 years who had recovered from COVID-19. This chain joins TRBV11-2 and TRBJ1-1; weak D call: TRBD1 (5 bases). The CDR3 sequence: CASSPQGSEAFF. In nucleotides, the CDR3 is TGTGCCAGCAGCCCTCAGGGCTCTGAAGCTTTCTTT. The full variable domain, with the rest looked up from reference TRBV11-2 and TRBJ1-1, is EAGVAQSPRYKIIEKRQSVAFWCNPISGHATLYWYQQILGQGPKLLIQFQNNGVVDDSQLPKDRFSAERLKGVDSTLKIQPAKLEDSAVYLCASSPQGSEAFFGQGTRLTVV.